A selection of T cell receptor beta chains follows, all from one sample in a study of blood T cell dynamics during melanoma immunotherapy. Sequenced by immunoSEQ multiplex PCR; TCRdb stores in-frame clones only, minus some. The repertoire includes roughly 9,700 clones, approximately 86% of them detected once, and about 9.4% sits in the top ten. The specimen was blood, collected from a patient treated with checkpoint blockade. These receptors came from a human donor with melanoma. CDR3s include the opening cysteine and the closing phenylalanine or tryptophan. Each record gives: CDR3 protein, V gene.

CDR3: CASSPIDRPEAFF; V: TRBV11-2
CDR3: CASSDSVTSGVNEQFF; V: TRBV6-4
CDR3: CASSPLKHRVNTGELFF; V: TRBV11-2
CDR3: CASSLVDHSYEQYF; V: TRBV5-4
CDR3: CASSVGTSGGAPEEQFF; V: TRBV9
CDR3: CASHRGQGTEAFF; V: TRBV28
CDR3: CASSVEGDLNTEAFF; V: TRBV9
CDR3: CSVRWDGGGYTF; V: TRBV29-1
CDR3: CASSRGGGSSPLHF; V: TRBV7-9
CDR3: CASSLLGAGPPYNEQFF; V: TRBV7-2
CDR3: CASRLGAGANNEQFF; V: TRBV19
CDR3: CASSLIYQTNEKLFF; V: TRBV28
CDR3: CASSARTGGDYGYTF; V: TRBV19
CDR3: CASNQGSQPQHF; V: TRBV10-2
CDR3: CASSLGSAGGNYGYTF; V: TRBV11-2
CDR3: CAISEQSGVYEQYF; V: TRBV10-3
CDR3: CASSREGLAAYEQYF; V: TRBV2
CDR3: CASSLMGWTEAFF; V: TRBV5-8
CDR3: CASSRKGLAWIGTQYF; V: TRBV21-1
CDR3: CASRGGSTDTQYF; V: TRBV7-2
CDR3: CASRRDSTYEQYF; V: TRBV28
CDR3: CASSVGTGDGYTF; V: TRBV7-9
CDR3: CASSGMSGGARDTQYF; V: TRBV19
CDR3: CASRRTSGNTDTQYF; V: TRBV9
CDR3: CASNPRGPRDTQYF; V: TRBV7-8
CDR3: CASSLGQGEYYGYTF; V: TRBV5-1
CDR3: CASSLEGQPNTEAFF; V: TRBV18
CDR3: CASSPGDFHYEQYF; V: TRBV7-2
CDR3: CASSPRLGTEAFF; V: TRBV4-1
CDR3: CASSRDANSPLHF; V: TRBV4-2
CDR3: CASVTGTEAFF; V: TRBV28
CDR3: CASSHGHGGASHEQYF; V: TRBV4-3
CDR3: CASSLGAGSQETQYF; V: TRBV5-8
CDR3: CAWCQGHQNSPLHF; V: TRBV30
CDR3: CASSESYEQYF; V: TRBV7-2
CDR3: CASSQVGSLSNEQYF; V: TRBV4-3
CDR3: CASSFPGDRGPYNEQFF; V: TRBV7-8
CDR3: CASSEGQGATYEQYF; V: TRBV6-1
CDR3: CASSPPGGSNEKLFF; V: TRBV19
CDR3: CASSQDPLAGGQNEQFF; V: TRBV4-1
CDR3: CARWTVTNTGELFF; V: TRBV19
CDR3: CASSPRWWDNEQFF; V: TRBV21-1
CDR3: CASSSGDTDTQYF; V: TRBV6-1
CDR3: CASSRYPSGGRGETQYF; V: TRBV11-2
CDR3: CASSSAGHYNSPLHF; V: TRBV27
CDR3: CASSRGRQSYEQYF; V: TRBV28